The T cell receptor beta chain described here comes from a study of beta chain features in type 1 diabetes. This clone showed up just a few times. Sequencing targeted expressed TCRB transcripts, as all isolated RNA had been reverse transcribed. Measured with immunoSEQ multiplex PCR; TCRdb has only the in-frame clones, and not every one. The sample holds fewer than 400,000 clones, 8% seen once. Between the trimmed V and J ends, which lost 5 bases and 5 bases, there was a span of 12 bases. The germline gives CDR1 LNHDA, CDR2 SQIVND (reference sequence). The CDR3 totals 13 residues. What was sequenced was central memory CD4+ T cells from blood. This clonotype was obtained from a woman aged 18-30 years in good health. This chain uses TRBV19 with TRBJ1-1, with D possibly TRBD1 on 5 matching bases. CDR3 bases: TGTGCCAGTAGTCCGAACAAGGGGACTGAAGCTTTCTTT. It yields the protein CASSPNKGTEAFF.